The source of this TCR beta chain is a study of blood T cell repertoires in COVID-19. About the study: The United States, Italy and Spain supplied acute and convalescent COVID-19 samples.

Per the original methods: Reference gene primer amplification in the assay estimated nucleated cell counts. Here immunoSEQ multiplex PCR was the method, and the copy in TCRdb shows in-frame clones only, minus some. For V, J and clone size, that table is used; D and trimming come from the DNA. The profile shows roughly 300,000 clones, roughly 90% of them singletons. CDR1 KGHDR and CDR2 SFDVKD come from the germline V gene. The V segment lost 3 bases and the J segment 7 bases; nucleotides outside the gene matches: 7. The CDR3 has 15 amino acids. Ages ranged from about 18 to 89 years, with residence in under 25 US areas.

V usage is TRBV24-1 and J usage is TRBJ1-2; 10 positions match TRBD1. The sequence came from a woman in her thirties or forties with acute COVID-19. The sequenced material came from PBMCs or T cells enriched from blood (not recorded which). The CDR3 DNA sequence: TGTGCCACCAGTGATCCCGGGACAGGGGCCGGTGGCTACACCTTC. Its protein product is CATSDPGTGAGGYTF.